This T cell receptor (beta chain) was documented in a study of T cell responses to AZD1222 COVID-19 vaccine. CDR3 length: 14 amino acids. Per the germline V gene, CDR1 is MNHEY and CDR2 is SMNVEV (reference sequence). V lost 6 bases, J lost 7 bases, and 16 bases lay in between. Libraries were prepared by immunoSEQ multiplex PCR; TCRdb keeps only in-frame clonotypes and omits some of them. The sample comprises about 56,000 clones, roughly 90% of which are singletons, and 6.9% rests with the top ten. The rearrangement joins TRBV27 to TRBJ1-5; possible D gene TRBD1, 6 bases. This TCR derives from an adult who received the AZD1222 COVID-19 vaccine. This material consisted of peripheral blood, taken 28 days after the second AZD1222 dose. The CDR3 DNA is TGTGCCAGCAGACCTACAGGGTTTGTGCAGCCCCAGCATTTT. Protein sequence: CASRPTGFVQPQHF.